The source of this T cell receptor beta chain is a study of blood T cell repertoires in COVID-19. At the level of the study: Both acute and convalescent COVID-19 samples were obtained from the United States, Italy and Spain.

The method was immunoSEQ multiplex PCR; TCRdb's version includes in-frame clones alone and lacks a portion of them. The sample comprises approximately 300,000 clones, 84% of which are singletons, and about a sixth rests with the top ten. This TCR derives from a person between 65 and 79 years old with COVID-19, enrolled during active disease. The sample comprised peripheral blood.

The CDR3 loop reads CASSAPSGSSYNEQFF. The CDR3 DNA sequence: TGTGCCAGCAGCGCCCCGAGCGGGAGCTCCTACAATGAGCAGTTCTTC. This sequence joins TRBV9 and TRBJ2-1, with 8 positions matching TRBD2. The V segment lost 3 bases and the J segment 0 bases; nucleotides outside the gene matches: 5. The CDR3 contains 16 residues. Germline CDR1 is SGDLS and CDR2 is YYNGEE.